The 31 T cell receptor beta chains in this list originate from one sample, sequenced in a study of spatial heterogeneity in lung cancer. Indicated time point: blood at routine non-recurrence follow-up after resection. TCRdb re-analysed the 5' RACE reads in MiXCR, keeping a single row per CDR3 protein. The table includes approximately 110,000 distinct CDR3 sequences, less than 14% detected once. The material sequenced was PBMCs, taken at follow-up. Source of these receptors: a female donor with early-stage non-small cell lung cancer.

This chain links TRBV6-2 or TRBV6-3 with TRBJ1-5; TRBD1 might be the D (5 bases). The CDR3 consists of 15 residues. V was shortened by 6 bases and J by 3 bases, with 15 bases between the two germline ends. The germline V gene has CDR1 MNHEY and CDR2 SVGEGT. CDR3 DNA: TGTGCCAGCAGGGCCCAGGGCAAAACCAATCAGCCCCAGCATTTT. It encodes CASRAQGKTNQPQHF.

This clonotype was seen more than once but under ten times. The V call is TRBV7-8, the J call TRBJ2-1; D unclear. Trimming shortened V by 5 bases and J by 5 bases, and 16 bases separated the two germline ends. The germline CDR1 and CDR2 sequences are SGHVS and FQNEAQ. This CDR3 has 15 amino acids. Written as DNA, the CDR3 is TGTGCCAGCAGCGGCGGAGCGTTGAGGAACAATGAGCAGTTCTTC. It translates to CASSGGALRNNEQFF.

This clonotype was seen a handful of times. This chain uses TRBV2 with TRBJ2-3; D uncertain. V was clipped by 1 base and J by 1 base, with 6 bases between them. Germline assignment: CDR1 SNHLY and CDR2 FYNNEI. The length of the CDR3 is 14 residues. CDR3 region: CASSEVQGTDTQYF. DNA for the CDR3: TGTGCCAGCAGTGAAGTTCAGGGCACAGATACGCAGTATTTT.

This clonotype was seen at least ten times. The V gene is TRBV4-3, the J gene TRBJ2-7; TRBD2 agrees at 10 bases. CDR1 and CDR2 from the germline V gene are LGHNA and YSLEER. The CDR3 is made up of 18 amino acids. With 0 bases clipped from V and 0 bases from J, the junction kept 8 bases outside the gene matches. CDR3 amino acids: CASSQDTLAGTASYEQYV. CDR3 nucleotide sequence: TGCGCCAGCAGCCAAGATACACTAGCGGGAACTGCCTCCTACGAGCAGTACGTC.

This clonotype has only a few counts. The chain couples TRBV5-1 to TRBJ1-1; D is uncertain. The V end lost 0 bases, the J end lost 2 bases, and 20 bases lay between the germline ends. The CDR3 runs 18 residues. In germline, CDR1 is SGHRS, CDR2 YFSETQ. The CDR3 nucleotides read TGCGCCAGCAGCTTGGCAGCTACTGGTTACACCAGCAACACTGAAGCTTTCTTT. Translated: CASSLAATGYTSNTEAFF.

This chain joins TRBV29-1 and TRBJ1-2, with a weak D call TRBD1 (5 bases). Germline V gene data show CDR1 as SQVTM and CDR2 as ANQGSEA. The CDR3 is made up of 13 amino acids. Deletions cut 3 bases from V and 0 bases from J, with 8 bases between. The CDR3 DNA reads TGCAGCGTTGATGGGGCGTCTAACTATGGCTACACCTTC. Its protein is CSVDGASNYGYTF.

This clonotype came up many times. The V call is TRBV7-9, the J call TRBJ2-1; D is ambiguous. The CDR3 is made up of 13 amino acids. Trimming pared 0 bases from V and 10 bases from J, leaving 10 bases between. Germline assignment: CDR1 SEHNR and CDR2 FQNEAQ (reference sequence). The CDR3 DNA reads TGTGCCAGCAGCTTAGCGCGAATACAGGAGCAGTTCTTC. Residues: CASSLARIQEQFF.

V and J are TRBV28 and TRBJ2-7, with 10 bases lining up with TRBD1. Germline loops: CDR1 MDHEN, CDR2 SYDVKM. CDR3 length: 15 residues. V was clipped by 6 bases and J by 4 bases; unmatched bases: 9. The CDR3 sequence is CASRPRDRGTYEQYF. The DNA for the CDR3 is TGTGCCAGCAGACCCCGGGACAGGGGAACATACGAGCAGTACTTC.

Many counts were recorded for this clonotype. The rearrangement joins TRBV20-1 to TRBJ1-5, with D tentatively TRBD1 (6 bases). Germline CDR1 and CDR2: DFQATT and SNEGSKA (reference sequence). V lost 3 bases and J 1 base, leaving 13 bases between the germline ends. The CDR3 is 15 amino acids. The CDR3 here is CSARSWGASNQPQHF. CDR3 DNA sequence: TGCAGTGCTAGGTCGTGGGGGGCGAGCAATCAGCCCCAGCATTTT.

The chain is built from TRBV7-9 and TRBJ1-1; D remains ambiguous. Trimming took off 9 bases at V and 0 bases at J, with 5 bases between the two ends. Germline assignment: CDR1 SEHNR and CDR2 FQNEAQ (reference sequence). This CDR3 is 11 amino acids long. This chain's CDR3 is CASKMNTEAFF. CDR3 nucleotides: TGTGCCAGTAAGATGAACACTGAAGCTTTCTTT.

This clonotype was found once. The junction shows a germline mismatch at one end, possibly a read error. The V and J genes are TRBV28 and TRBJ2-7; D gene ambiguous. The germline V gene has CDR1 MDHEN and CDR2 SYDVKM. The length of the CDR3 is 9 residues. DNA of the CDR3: TGTGCCCCAGGCAGGCGTCGGGACTTC. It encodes CAPGRRRDF. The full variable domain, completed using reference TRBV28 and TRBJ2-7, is DVKVTQSSRYLVKRTGEKVFLECVQDMDHENMFWYRQDPGLGLRLIYFSYDVKMKEKGDIPEGYSVSREKKERFSLILESASTNQTSMYLCAPGRRRDFGPGTRLTVT.

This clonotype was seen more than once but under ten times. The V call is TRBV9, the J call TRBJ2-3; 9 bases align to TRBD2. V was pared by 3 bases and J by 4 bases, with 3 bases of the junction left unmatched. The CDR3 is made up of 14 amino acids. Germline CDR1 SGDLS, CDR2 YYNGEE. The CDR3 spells CASSAGLAPDTQYF. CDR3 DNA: TGTGCCAGCAGCGCGGGACTAGCCCCAGATACGCAGTATTTT.

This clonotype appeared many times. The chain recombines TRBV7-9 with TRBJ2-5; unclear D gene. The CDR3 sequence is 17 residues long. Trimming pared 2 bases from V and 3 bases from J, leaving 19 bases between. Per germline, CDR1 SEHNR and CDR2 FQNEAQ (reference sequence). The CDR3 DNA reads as TGTGCCAGCAGCTTAAAAAACCCTGGAACGAATGAAGAGACCCAGTACTTC. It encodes CASSLKNPGTNEETQYF.

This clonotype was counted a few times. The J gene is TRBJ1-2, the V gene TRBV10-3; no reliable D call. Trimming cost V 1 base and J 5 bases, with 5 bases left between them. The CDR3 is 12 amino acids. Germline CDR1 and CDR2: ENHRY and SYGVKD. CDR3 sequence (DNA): TGTGCCATCAGTGAGTTCGCTTATGGCTACACCTTC. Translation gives CAISEFAYGYTF.

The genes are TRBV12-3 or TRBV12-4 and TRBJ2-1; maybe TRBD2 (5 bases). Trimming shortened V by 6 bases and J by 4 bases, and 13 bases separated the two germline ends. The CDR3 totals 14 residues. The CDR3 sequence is CASRGEVLYNEQFF. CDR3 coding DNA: TGTGCCAGCAGGGGAGAAGTACTTTACAATGAGCAGTTCTTC.

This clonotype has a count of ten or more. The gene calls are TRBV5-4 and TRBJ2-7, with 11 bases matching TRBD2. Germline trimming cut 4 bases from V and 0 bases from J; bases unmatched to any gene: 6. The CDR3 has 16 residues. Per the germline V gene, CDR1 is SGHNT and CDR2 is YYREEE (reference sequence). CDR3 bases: TGTGCCAGCAGCCTCGGGGGGACTAGCGGCTCCTACGAGCAGTACGTC. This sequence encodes CASSLGGTSGSYEQYV.

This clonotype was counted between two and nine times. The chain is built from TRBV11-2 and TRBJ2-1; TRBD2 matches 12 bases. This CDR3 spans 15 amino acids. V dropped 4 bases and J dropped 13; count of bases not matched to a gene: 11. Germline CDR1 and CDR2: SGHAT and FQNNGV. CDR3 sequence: CASSSNQGLAGGQFF. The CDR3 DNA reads TGTGCCAGCAGCTCCAACCAGGGACTAGCGGGCGGCCAGTTCTTC.

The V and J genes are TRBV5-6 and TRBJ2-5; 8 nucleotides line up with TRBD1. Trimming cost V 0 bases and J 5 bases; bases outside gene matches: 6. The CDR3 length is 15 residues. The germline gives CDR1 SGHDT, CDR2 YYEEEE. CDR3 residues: CASSLVVQGAETQYF. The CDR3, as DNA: TGTGCCAGCAGCTTGGTGGTCCAGGGGGCCGAGACCCAGTACTTC.

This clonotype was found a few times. This chain's CDR3 is CAARSSSYNEQFF. CDR3 sequence (DNA): TGTGCCGCAAGGTCGAGCTCCTACAATGAGCAGTTCTTC. V usage is TRBV5-4 and J usage is TRBJ2-1; D is ambiguous. Germline V lookup: CDR1 SGHNT, CDR2 YYREEE (reference sequence). Trimming shortened V by 10 bases and J by 0 bases, and 11 bases separated the two germline ends. The CDR3 has 13 amino acids.

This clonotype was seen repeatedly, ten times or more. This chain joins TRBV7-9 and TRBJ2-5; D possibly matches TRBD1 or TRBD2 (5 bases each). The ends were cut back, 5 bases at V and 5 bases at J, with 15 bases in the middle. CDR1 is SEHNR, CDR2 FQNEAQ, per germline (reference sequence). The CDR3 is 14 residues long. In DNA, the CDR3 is TGTGCCAGCAGCCCACCCCGGGACGATGAGACCCAGTACTTC. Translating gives CASSPPRDDETQYF.

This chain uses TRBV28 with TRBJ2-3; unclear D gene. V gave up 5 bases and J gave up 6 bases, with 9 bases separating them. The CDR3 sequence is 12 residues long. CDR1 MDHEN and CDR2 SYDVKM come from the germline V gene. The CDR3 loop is CASSLSRDTQYF. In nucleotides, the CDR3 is TGTGCCAGCAGTCTATCGAGGGATACGCAGTATTTT.

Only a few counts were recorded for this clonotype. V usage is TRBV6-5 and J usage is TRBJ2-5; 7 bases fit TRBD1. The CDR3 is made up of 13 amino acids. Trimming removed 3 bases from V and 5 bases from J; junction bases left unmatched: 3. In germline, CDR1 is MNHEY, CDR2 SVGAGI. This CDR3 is CASSYVRGETQYF. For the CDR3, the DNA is TGTGCCAGCAGTTATGTCAGGGGGGAGACCCAGTACTTC.

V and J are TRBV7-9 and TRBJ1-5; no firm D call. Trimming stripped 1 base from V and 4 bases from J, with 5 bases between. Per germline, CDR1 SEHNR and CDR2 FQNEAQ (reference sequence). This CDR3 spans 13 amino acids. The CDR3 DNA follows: TGTGCCAGCAGCTTAGAAACTAATCAGCCCCAGCATTTT. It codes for CASSLETNQPQHF.

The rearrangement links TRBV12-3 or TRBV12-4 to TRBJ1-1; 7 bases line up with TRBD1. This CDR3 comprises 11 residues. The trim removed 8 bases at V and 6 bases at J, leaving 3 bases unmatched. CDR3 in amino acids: CASHTGAEAFF. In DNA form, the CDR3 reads TGTGCCAGCCATACAGGGGCTGAAGCTTTCTTT.

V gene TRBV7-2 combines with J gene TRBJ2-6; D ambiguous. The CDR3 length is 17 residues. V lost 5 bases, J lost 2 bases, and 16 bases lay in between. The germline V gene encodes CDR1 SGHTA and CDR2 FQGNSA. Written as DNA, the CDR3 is TGTGCCAGCAGCCCCCAGTCCAGGCGCCCTGGGGCCAACGTCCTGACTTTC. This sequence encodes CASSPQSRRPGANVLTF.

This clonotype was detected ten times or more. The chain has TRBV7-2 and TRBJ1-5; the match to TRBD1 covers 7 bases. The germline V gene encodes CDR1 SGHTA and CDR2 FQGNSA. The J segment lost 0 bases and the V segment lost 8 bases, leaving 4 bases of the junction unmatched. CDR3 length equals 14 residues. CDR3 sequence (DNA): TGTGCCAGCCCGACAGGGAATAGCAATCAGCCCCAGCATTTT. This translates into CASPTGNSNQPQHF.

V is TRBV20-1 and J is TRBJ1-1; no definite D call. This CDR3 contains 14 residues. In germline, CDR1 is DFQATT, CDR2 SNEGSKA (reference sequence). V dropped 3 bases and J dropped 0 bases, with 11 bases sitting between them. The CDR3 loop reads CSARKPGMNTEAFF. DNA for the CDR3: TGCAGTGCTAGGAAGCCTGGAATGAACACTGAAGCTTTCTTT.

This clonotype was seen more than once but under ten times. The CDR3 DNA sequence: TGTGCCAGCGCGGGCCTGAACACTGAAGCTTTCTTT. Its translation: CASAGLNTEAFF. The rearrangement uses TRBV9 and TRBJ1-1; D is undetermined. V lost 7 bases and J lost 0, with 7 bases in between. There are 12 residues in the CDR3. Germline CDR1 is SGDLS and CDR2 is YYNGEE.

CDR3 coding DNA: TGCAGTGCTAGAATAGGACTAGCGGGAGAGGGTGAGCAGTTCTTC. Translating it yields CSARIGLAGEGEQFF. The chain carries TRBV20-1 and TRBJ2-1; 13 bases line up with TRBD2. J gave up 9 bases and V 2 bases, and 7 bases lay outside the gene matches. Germline CDR1 is DFQATT and CDR2 is SNEGSKA (reference sequence). CDR3 size: 15 residues.

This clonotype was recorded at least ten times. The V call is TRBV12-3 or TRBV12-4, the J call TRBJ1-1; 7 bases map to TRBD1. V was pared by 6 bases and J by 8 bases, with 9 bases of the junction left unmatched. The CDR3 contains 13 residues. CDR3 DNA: TGTGCCAGCAGCTCGACGGGACAGACCGAAGCTTTCTTT. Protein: CASSSTGQTEAFF.

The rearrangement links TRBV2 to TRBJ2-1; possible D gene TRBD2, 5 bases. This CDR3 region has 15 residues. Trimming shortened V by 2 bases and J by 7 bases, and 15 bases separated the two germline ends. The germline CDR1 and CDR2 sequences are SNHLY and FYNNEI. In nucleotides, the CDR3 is TGTGCCAGCAGTGAAAATGGGCCTAGCAGTAATGAGCAGTTCTTC. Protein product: CASSENGPSSNEQFF. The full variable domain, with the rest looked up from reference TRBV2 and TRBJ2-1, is EPEVTQTPSHQVTQMGQEVILRCVPISNHLYFYWYRQILGQKVEFLVSFYNNEISEKSEIFDDQFSVERPDGSNFTLKIRSTKLEDSAMYFCASSENGPSSNEQFFGPGTRLTVL.